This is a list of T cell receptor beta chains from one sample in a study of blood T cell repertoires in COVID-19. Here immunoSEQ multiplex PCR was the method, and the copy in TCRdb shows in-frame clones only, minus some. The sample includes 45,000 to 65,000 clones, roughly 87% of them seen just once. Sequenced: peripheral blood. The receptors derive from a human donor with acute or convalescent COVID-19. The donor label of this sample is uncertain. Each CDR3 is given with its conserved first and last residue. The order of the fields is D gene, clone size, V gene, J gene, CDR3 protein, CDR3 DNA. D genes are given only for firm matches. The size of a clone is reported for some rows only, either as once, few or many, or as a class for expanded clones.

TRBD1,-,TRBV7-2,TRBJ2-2,CARPRGTGVAGELFF,TGTGCCAGGCCTAGAGGGACAGGGGTTGCCGGGGAGCTGTTTTTT
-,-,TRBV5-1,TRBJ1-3,CASSLVSLYSGNTIYF,TGCGCCAGCAGCTTGGTTAGCCTATACTCTGGAAACACCATATATTTT
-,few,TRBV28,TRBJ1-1,CASIISGNTEAFF,TGTGCCAGCATAATATCAGGGAACACTGAAGCTTTCTTT
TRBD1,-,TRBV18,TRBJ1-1,CASSPGQDTEAFF,TGTGCCAGCTCCCCGGGACAGGACACTGAAGCTTTCTTT
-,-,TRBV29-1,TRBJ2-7,CSVLGLSSYEQYF,TGCAGCGTTCTAGGACTCAGCTCCTACGAGCAGTACTTC
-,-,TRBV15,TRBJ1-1,CATSYQGNTEAFF,TGTGCCACCAGTTACCAGGGTAACACTGAAGCTTTCTTT
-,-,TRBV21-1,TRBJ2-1,CASSTNGDSEFF,TGTGCCAGCAGCACAAATGGGGACTCCGAGTTCTTC
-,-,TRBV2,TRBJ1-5,CASSDGRKSNQPQHF,TGTGCCAGCAGTGATGGCAGGAAGAGCAATCAGCCCCAGCATTTT
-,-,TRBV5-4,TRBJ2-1,CASGRQFNEQFF,TGTGCCAGCGGTCGACAGTTCAATGAGCAGTTCTTC
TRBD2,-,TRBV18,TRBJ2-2,CASSPPFRGGANTGELFF,TGTGCCAGCTCACCACCGTTCCGCGGGGGGGCGAACACCGGGGAGCTGTTTTTT
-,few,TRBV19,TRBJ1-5,CASSRAGANQPQHF,TGTGCCAGTAGTAGAGCAGGGGCAAATCAGCCCCAGCATTTT
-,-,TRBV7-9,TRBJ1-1,CASSLRYEGGRTEAFF,TGTGCCAGCAGCTTACGGTACGAGGGAGGTAGGACTGAAGCTTTCTTT
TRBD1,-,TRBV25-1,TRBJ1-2,CASSESGGGVYGYTF,TGTGCCAGCAGTGAATCCGGAGGGGGCGTTTATGGCTACACCTTC
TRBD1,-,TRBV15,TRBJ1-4,CATEDRGVGDEKLFF,TGTGCCACCGAGGACAGGGGGGTGGGAGACGAAAAACTGTTTTTT
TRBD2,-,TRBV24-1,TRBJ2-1,CATSDRSGRAYNEQFF,TGTGCCACCAGTGATCGCAGCGGGAGGGCCTACAATGAGCAGTTCTTC
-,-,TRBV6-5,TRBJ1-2,CASSAGLPNYGYTF,TGTGCCAGCAGCGCTGGACTTCCTAACTATGGCTACACCTTC
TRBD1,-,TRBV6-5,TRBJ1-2,CASVGQGNYGYTF,TGTGCCAGCGTGGGACAGGGTAACTATGGCTACACCTTC
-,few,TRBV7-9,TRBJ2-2,CASSLRGNTGELFF,TGTGCCAGCAGCTTAAGAGGGAACACCGGGGAGCTGTTTTTT
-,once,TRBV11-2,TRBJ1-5,CASSRQGNQPQHF,TGTGCCAGCAGCCGACAGGGCAATCAGCCCCAGCATTTT
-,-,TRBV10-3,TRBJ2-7,CAISEGAAYEQYF,TGTGCCATCAGTGAGGGAGCGGCCTACGAGCAGTACTTC
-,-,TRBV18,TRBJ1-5,CASSPSRDQPQHF,TGTGCCAGCTCACCATCGAGGGATCAGCCCCAGCATTTT
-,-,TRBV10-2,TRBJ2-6,CASSESSYGSGANVLTF,TGCGCCAGCAGTGAGTCGTCTTACGGCTCTGGGGCCAACGTCCTGACTTTC
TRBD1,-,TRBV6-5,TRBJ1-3,CASSYRGTGAGNTIYF,TGTGCCAGCAGCTACCGGGGGACAGGGGCGGGAAACACCATATATTTT
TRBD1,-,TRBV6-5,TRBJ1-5,CASRTGDVQPQHF,TGTGCCAGCAGGACAGGGGACGTTCAGCCCCAGCATTTT
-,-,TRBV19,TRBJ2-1,CASKARGNEQFF,TGTGCCAGTAAGGCCCGGGGCAATGAGCAGTTCTTC
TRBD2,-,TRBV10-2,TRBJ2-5,CASSDVGGSIEEETQYF,TGCGCCAGCAGTGATGTGGGGGGGTCAATCGAAGAAGAGACCCAGTACTTC
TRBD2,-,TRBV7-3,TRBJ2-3,CASSLTSRTDTQYF,TGTGCCAGCAGCTTGACTAGCCGCACAGATACGCAGTATTTT
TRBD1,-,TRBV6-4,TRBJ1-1,CASSVRQGPGATEAFF,TGTGCCAGCAGTGTAAGACAGGGCCCCGGTGCCACTGAAGCTTTCTTT
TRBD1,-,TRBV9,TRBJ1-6,CASSVVGQYNSPLHF,TGTGCCAGCAGCGTAGTGGGACAGTATAATTCACCCCTCCACTTT
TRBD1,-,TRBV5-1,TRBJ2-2,CASSETFGTGNTGELFF,TGCGCCAGCAGCGAAACCTTCGGGACAGGCAACACCGGGGAGCTGTTTTTT
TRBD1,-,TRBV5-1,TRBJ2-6,CASSHGTGSSGANVLTF,TGCGCCAGCAGCCATGGGACAGGGAGCTCTGGGGCCAACGTCCTGACTTTC
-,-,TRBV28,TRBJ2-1,CASSWGSGDEQFF,TGTGCCAGCAGTTGGGGTTCGGGGGATGAGCAGTTCTTC
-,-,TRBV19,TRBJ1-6,CASSQTVNSPLHF,TGTGCCAGTAGCCAGACAGTTAATTCACCCCTCCACTTT
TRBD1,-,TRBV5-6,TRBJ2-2,CASRLNRGLNTGELFF,TGTGCCAGCAGACTTAACAGGGGATTGAACACCGGGGAGCTGTTTTTT
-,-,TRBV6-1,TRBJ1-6,CASSATQGFAYNSPLHF,TGTGCCAGCAGTGCGACCCAGGGGTTCGCATATAATTCACCCCTCCACTTT
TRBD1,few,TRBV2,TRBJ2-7,CASRQGTSYEQYF,TGTGCCAGCAGACAGGGGACCTCCTACGAGCAGTACTTC
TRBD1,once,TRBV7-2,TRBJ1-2,CASSSPDRGGYGYTF,TGTGCCAGCAGCTCGCCGGACAGGGGAGGGTATGGCTACACCTTC
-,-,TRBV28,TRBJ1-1,CASSLRGDSEAFF,TGTGCCAGCAGTTTACGGGGGGATTCTGAAGCTTTCTTT
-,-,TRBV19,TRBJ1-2,CASSIPLAQRYGYTF,TGTGCCAGTAGCATACCCCTTGCACAACGCTATGGCTACACCTTC
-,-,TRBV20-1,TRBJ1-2,CSASFGTPEGGYTF,TGCAGTGCTAGTTTCGGGACTCCTGAAGGTGGCTACACCTTC
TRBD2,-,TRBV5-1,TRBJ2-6,CASSRTSAGANVLTF,TGCGCCAGCAGCAGAACTAGCGCTGGGGCCAACGTCCTGACTTTC
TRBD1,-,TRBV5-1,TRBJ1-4,CASSPTEGAGEKLFF,TGCGCCAGCAGCCCGACCGAGGGGGCAGGTGAAAAACTGTTTTTT